These T cell receptor beta chains were read from a single sample in a study of blood T cell repertoires in COVID-19. Clones were read by immunoSEQ multiplex PCR, and TCRdb kept only the in-frame ones, dropping some. Of more than 200,000 clones listed, approximately 89% are singletons. The sequencing input was peripheral blood. The origin of the receptors is a woman between 25 and 40 years old with COVID-19, enrolled during active disease. Each CDR3 is given with its conserved first and last residue. The D gene is left open where the match is weak. Clone size appears in some rows only: once, few, many, or a class for an expanded clone.

TGTGCCAGCAGCCCCGGACAGACCGGCTTCCGTGAGCAGTTCTTC	CASSPGQTGFREQFF	NA	TRBJ2-1	NA	TRBV5-8
TGTGCCAGCAGCGTGGGGACTGGGGTCTGGGAGACCCAGTACTTC	CASSVGTGVWETQYF	NA	TRBJ2-5	NA	TRBV9
TGCAGTGCTAGTAGACCAGCCGGACACTACGAGCAGTACTTC	CSASRPAGHYEQYF	NA	TRBJ2-7	NA	TRBV20-1
TGCGCCAGCAGCTTGGGCGGGGGGCACTCTGGAAACACCATATATTTT	CASSLGGGHSGNTIYF	NA	TRBJ1-3	NA	TRBV5-1
TGTGCCAGCAGTTCCGGACAGGGGGCAACCTCACCTCCGACCGGGGAGCTGTTTTTT	CASSSGQGATSPPTGELFF	TRBD1	TRBJ2-2	NA	TRBV6-2/TRBV6-3
TGTGCCAGCAGTACAGACAGGCCACAGACAGATACGCAGTATTTT	CASSTDRPQTDTQYF	NA	TRBJ2-3	NA	TRBV28
TGTGCCAGCTCACCGAGCGGGAATAGGGAGACCCAGTACTTC	CASSPSGNRETQYF	TRBD2	TRBJ2-5	NA	TRBV18
TGTGCCAGCAGCTTACTTGGACAGGGCCCCTTTTCTGAGCAGTTCTTC	CASSLLGQGPFSEQFF	TRBD1	TRBJ2-1	NA	TRBV7-9
TGCGCCAGCAGCTTGGGAGCGGGGGACTCCTACAATGAGCAGTTCTTC	CASSLGAGDSYNEQFF	TRBD2	TRBJ2-1	NA	TRBV5-1
TGTGCCACCTCTCCAGGGGGCTACAATGAGCAGTTCTTC	CATSPGGYNEQFF	TRBD1	TRBJ2-1	once	TRBV24-1
TGTGCCATCAGCAGGGGACAGGGTATGAACGGAAACACCATATATTTT	CAISRGQGMNGNTIYF	TRBD1	TRBJ1-3	NA	TRBV10-3
TGTGCCACCGCAAGAGAAACGAACACTGAAGCTTTCTTT	CATARETNTEAFF	NA	TRBJ1-1	NA	TRBV10-3
TGTGCCAGCAGTTTGCAGGGGAATGAAAAACTGTTTTTT	CASSLQGNEKLFF	NA	TRBJ1-4	NA	TRBV27
TGTGCCAGCTCACCACCTGGGGGGGCGCGGAATGAAAAACTGTTTTTT	CASSPPGGARNEKLFF	NA	TRBJ1-4	NA	TRBV18
TGCGCCAGCAGCCAAGCCTACGACCCGGGGGACTATGGCTACACCTTC	CASSQAYDPGDYGYTF	NA	TRBJ1-2	NA	TRBV4-3
TGCGCCAGCAGTGGGCTAGCGGTCCAAGAGACCCAGTACTTC	CASSGLAVQETQYF	TRBD2	TRBJ2-5	NA	TRBV10-2
TGCGCCAGCAGCCAAGGTTTTACAGGCGGAAACTATGGCTACACCTTC	CASSQGFTGGNYGYTF	NA	TRBJ1-2	NA	TRBV4-3
TGCGCCAGCAGTGAGGGGGCTAACCCCCAAGAGACCCAGTACTTC	CASSEGANPQETQYF	NA	TRBJ2-5	once	TRBV10-2
TGTGCCAGCAGCCAAGATTCCCTAGCGGGGTCTGGGGCCAACGTCCTGACTTTC	CASSQDSLAGSGANVLTF	TRBD2	TRBJ2-6	NA	TRBV4-2
TGTGCCAGCAGCTTTTGGTTGGGGGGGCCTTCCCCCCGCGGCGAGCAGTACTTC	CASSFWLGGPSPRGEQYF	NA	TRBJ2-7	NA	TRBV13
TGTGCCACCAAGGGGCTAGCGGATACAGATACGCAGTATTTT	CATKGLADTDTQYF	TRBD2	TRBJ2-3	once	TRBV19
TGTGCCAGCAGTTTTTTCCAGGGATTGAACACTGAAGCTTTCTTT	CASSFFQGLNTEAFF	NA	TRBJ1-1	NA	TRBV28
TGCGCCAGCAGCTGGGGACAGGACAACTATAATTCACCCCTCCACTTT	CASSWGQDNYNSPLHF	TRBD1	TRBJ1-6	few	TRBV5-1
TGTGCCAGTCCCGCAAAGGGGGAGAGGGGGAACACTGAAGCTTTCTTT	CASPAKGERGNTEAFF	NA	TRBJ1-1	NA	TRBV19
TGTGCCAGCAGTTACCGGGAGCAAAACATTCAGTACTTC	CASSYREQNIQYF	NA	TRBJ2-4	NA	TRBV6-2/TRBV6-3
TGTGCCAGCAGCTTTGAAGCGGGAGGGACAGATACGCAGTATTTT	CASSFEAGGTDTQYF	TRBD2	TRBJ2-3	few	TRBV11-2
TGTGCCAGCAGCTTCGGGGGGGGACGTCGTTCGGCCACCGGGGAGCTGTTTTTT	CASSFGGGRRSATGELFF	TRBD2	TRBJ2-2	NA	TRBV7-9
TGTGCCAGCAGGGTTTATAGCTCCTACAATGAGCAGTTCTTC	CASRVYSSYNEQFF	NA	TRBJ2-1	NA	TRBV6-4
TGCGCCAGCAGCTATGATATGGAGGGTTCACCCCTCCACTTT	CASSYDMEGSPLHF	NA	TRBJ1-6	once	TRBV5-1
TGTGCCAGCAGTCCTCAGGCCTCTGGGGCCAACGTCCTGACTTTC	CASSPQASGANVLTF	NA	TRBJ2-6	once	TRBV11-3
TGTGCCAGCAGCCCCGACAGGATGAACACTGAAGCTTTCTTT	CASSPDRMNTEAFF	NA	TRBJ1-1	NA	TRBV25-1
TGTGCCAGCAGCTCCCAGGGCTACGAGCAGTACTTC	CASSSQGYEQYF	NA	TRBJ2-7	NA	TRBV7-9
TGTGCCATCAGGAGACAGGGGGCTGCTGCGCGGTACACCGGGGAGCTGTTTTTT	CAIRRQGAAARYTGELFF	TRBD1	TRBJ2-2	NA	TRBV10-3
TGTGCCAGCAACCCCGGAAGGGGGACCCAGTACTTC	CASNPGRGTQYF	NA	TRBJ2-5	NA	TRBV12-3/TRBV12-4
TGTGCCAGCAGCTCTCTGACGGGGAAAGAGACCCAGTACTTC	CASSSLTGKETQYF	NA	TRBJ2-5	NA	TRBV11-3
TGTGCCAGCAGTTACCCATCCTGGGGGGGAGGGTACGGAGATACGCAGTATTTT	CASSYPSWGGGYGDTQYF	TRBD2	TRBJ2-3	NA	TRBV6-2/TRBV6-3
TGTGCCAGCAGCGGCAGGGGGCAGGATGAGCAGTTCTTC	CASSGRGQDEQFF	TRBD1	TRBJ2-1	NA	TRBV7-8
TGTGCCAGCAGCTTAGAAGGATTGGGACAGGGAGTGAATGAGCAGTTCTTC	CASSLEGLGQGVNEQFF	TRBD1	TRBJ2-1	NA	TRBV7-9